Sequencing of this T cell receptor beta chain was carried out in a study of T cell repertoires in cytomegalovirus infection. Study overall: Evidence of both CMV infection and a matching HLA type came from public TCR beta signatures.

This clonotype was seen a few times. V lost 10 bases to trimming and J lost 7 bases; unmatched junction nucleotides: 7. Germline V gives CDR1 ENHRY, CDR2 SYGVKD. The CDR3 spans 14 residues. Each CDR3 protein is one row after TCRdb ran MiXCR on the reads. The sample holds around 740,000 distinct CDR3 sequences; less than 40% are singletons and the top ten take 2.5% to 3.5%. This chain uses TRBV10-3 with TRBJ2-1; 13 bases line up with TRBD2. Sample: PBMCs. The sequence was collected from a human donor in good health (CMV status not recorded). Some clones in this sample may be carry-over from other donors' samples. CDR3 region: CATSGLAGVNEQFF. The CDR3 nucleotides are TGTGCCACCTCCGGACTAGCGGGAGTTAATGAGCAGTTCTTC.